One and the same sample provided the 23 T cell receptor beta chains below, sequenced in a study of tumor-infiltrating lymphocytes in oesophageal squamous cell carcinoma. TCRdb called the PCR reads again in MiXCR, with one record for every CDR3 protein. The table has 15,000 to 20,000 distinct CDR3 sequences, over 45% seen once. The sample comprised esophageal tumor tissue. The receptors stem from a male donor with esophageal squamous cell carcinoma.

In the case of this clonotype: As the CDR3 is not closed by the conserved phenylalanine or tryptophan, this likely results from a read error. The DNA is omitted, as the CDR3 cannot be located on it reliably, and the CDR3 follows TCRdb's listing. This sequence joins TRBV7-2 and TRBJ2-1. CDR1 SGHTA and CDR2 FQGNSA come from the germline V gene. Both ends counted, the CDR3 spans 8 residues. CDR3 residues: CASSKTRP.

The chain links TRBV6-1 to TRBJ2-4; 7 bases agree with TRBD1. This CDR3 has 13 amino acids. The germline gives CDR1 MNHNS, CDR2 SASEGT. V shed 2 bases and J 14 bases; nucleotides not matched to a gene: 9. The CDR3 DNA is TGTGCCAGCAGTGAAAGACCCGACAGGGTCGAGTACTTC. This encodes CASSERPDRVEYF.

The chain carries TRBV7-2 and TRBJ1-2, with D unresolved. V lost 5 bases to trimming and J lost 2 bases, with 9 bases between them. The CDR3 runs to 13 residues. Germline V gives CDR1 SGHTA, CDR2 FQGNSA. The CDR3, as DNA: TGTGCCAGCAGCATCAATCGGAACTATGGCTACACCTTC. Amino acids: CASSINRNYGYTF.

The V gene is TRBV7-9, the J gene TRBJ2-4; a possible D gene is TRBD1 (6 bases). The assigned J gene may be wrong: the sequence end matches TRBJ2-7 better. The V gene's germline CDR1 is SEHNR and CDR2 FQNEAQ (reference sequence). The CDR3 is 15 residues long. The CDR3 DNA reads TGTGCCAGCAGCTTAAGCCGTGCTGGGGGCGACGAGCAGTACTTC. This sequence encodes CASSLSRAGGDEQYF.

Notes on this clonotype: In this CDR3 the conserved last residue, phenylalanine or tryptophan, is missing, so a read error is likely. No DNA is shown, since the ends of the CDR3 on it are uncertain; the CDR3 is the one TCRdb lists. This chain links TRBV24-1 with TRBJ2-5; TRBD1, as called in the table, went unchecked against the DNA. Germline CDR1 and CDR2: KGHDR and SFDVKD. From its first to its last residue, the CDR3 has 17 amino acids. The CDR3 sequence: CATSDPGAAVYEQYFGN.

This clonotype appeared a single time. This chain uses TRBV27 with TRBJ2-3, with D unresolved. With 4 bases removed from V and 1 base from J, the gap between germline ends came to 3 bases. The CDR3 consists of 12 residues. Germline assignment: CDR1 MNHEY and CDR2 SMNVEV (reference sequence). The CDR3 is CASSSRTDTQYF. In nucleotides, the CDR3 is TGTGCCAGCAGTTCGCGCACAGATACGCAGTATTTT.

There are many counts of this clonotype. It may be a read error: a sequence one base away is much more abundant. The chain has TRBV6-6 and TRBJ2-5, with 7 nucleotides matching TRBD2. The end of the DNA aligns better with TRBJ2-1, so the J call may be wrong. The CDR3 contains 14 residues. Germline assignment: CDR1 MNHNY and CDR2 SVGAGI (reference sequence). The CDR3 reads CASSYSGRAETQFF. For the CDR3, the DNA is TGTGCCAGCAGTTACTCAGGGAGGGCTGAGACCCAGTTCTTC.

This chain connects TRBV7-3 to TRBJ2-7, with 8 bases aligning to TRBD2. Near its end, the DNA agrees better with TRBJ2-1, so the J call may be wrong. The CDR3 totals 15 residues. Per germline, CDR1 SGHTA and CDR2 FQGTGA. CDR3 sequence reads: CASRLAGSTYNEQFF. CDR3 nucleotides: TGTGCCAGCAGGTTAGCGGGGTCCACCTACAATGAGCAGTTCTTC.

On this clonotype itself: Its ends do not fully match the called genes, so a read error is possible. The chain combines TRBV7-2 with TRBJ2-7; tentative D call: TRBD2 (5 bases). CDR1 SGHTA and CDR2 FQGNSA come from the germline V gene. The CDR3 totals 14 residues. For the CDR3, the DNA is TGTGCCAGCAGCTTAGGGCCGCGGGCCTACGAGCGGTACTTC. It specifies CASSLGPRAYERYF. Full variable domain (missing parts from reference TRBV7-2 and TRBJ2-7): GAGVSQSPSNKVTEKGKDVELRCDPISGHTALYWYRQSLGQGLEFLIYFQGNSAPDKSGLPSDRFSAERTGGSVSTLTIQRTQQEDSAVYLCASSLGPRAYERYFGPGTRLTVT.

The CDR3 DNA sequence: TGTGCCAGTAGTATAATCAGCGGGAACGGTGAGCAGTACTTC. This gives the protein CASSIISGNGEQYF. The chain is built from TRBV19 and TRBJ2-3, with 7 bases aligning to TRBD2. The DNA end lines up better with TRBJ2-7; the J call may be wrong. Germline-derived CDR1 and CDR2 are LNHDA and SQIVND (reference sequence). The CDR3 runs to 14 residues.

The chain couples TRBV7-2 to TRBJ2-4; D call uncertain. The J call is doubtful: the DNA matches TRBJ2-1 better. The CDR3 consists of 11 residues. Germline CDR1 SGHTA, CDR2 FQGNSA. Here the CDR3 reads CASSAGYEQFF. Here the CDR3 DNA reads TGTGCCAGCAGCGCAGGATATGAGCAGTTCTTC.

The sample holds many counts of this clonotype. The CDR3 DNA sequence: TGTGCCAGCAGCTTATGGACAGGTTCCTACGAGCAGTACTTC. Protein sequence: CASSLWTGSYEQYF. The rearrangement joins TRBV11-2 to TRBJ2-7; 7 positions match TRBD1. CDR1 SGHAT and CDR2 FQNNGV come from the germline V gene. V gave up 2 bases and J gave up 1 base; unmatched junction bases: 2. The CDR3 extends over 14 amino acids. The full variable domain, its missing parts supplied by reference TRBV11-2 and TRBJ2-7, is EAGVAQSPRYKIIEKRQSVAFWCNPISGHATLYWYQQILGQGPKLLIQFQNNGVVDDSQLPKDRFSAERLKGVDSTLKIQPAKLEDSAVYLCASSLWTGSYEQYFGPGTRLTVT.

V is TRBV7-8 and J is TRBJ2-3, with 9 positions matching TRBD2. The end of the DNA is better explained by TRBJ2-5, so the J call may be wrong. This CDR3 is 15 amino acids long. CDR1 and CDR2 from the germline V gene are SGHVS and FQNEAQ. CDR3 residues: CASSLDSGSAETQYF. The CDR3 region has the DNA TGTGCCAGCAGCTTGGATAGCGGGAGTGCTGAGACCCAGTACTTC.

This clonotype was detected many times. The chain links TRBV2 to TRBJ2-2; D possibly corresponds to TRBD2 (6 bases). Germline CDR1 reads SNHLY; CDR2 reads FYNNEI. V lost 5 bases and J lost 2, with 12 bases in between. The CDR3 is 15 residues long. For the CDR3, the DNA is TGTGCCAGCAGTAGAGAGGGACTTAACACCGGGGAGCTGTTTTTT. Its translation: CASSREGLNTGELFF. The full variable domain, with the rest looked up from reference TRBV2 and TRBJ2-2, is EPEVTQTPSHQVTQMGQEVILRCVPISNHLYFYWYRQILGQKVEFLVSFYNNEISEKSEIFDDQFSVERPDGSNFTLKIRSTKLEDSAMYFCASSREGLNTGELFFGEGSRLTVL.

V and J are TRBV28 and TRBJ2-7, with 7 bases matching TRBD2. In germline, CDR1 is MDHEN, CDR2 SYDVKM. The J segment lost 7 bases and the V segment lost 6 bases, leaving 15 bases of the junction unmatched. This CDR3 comprises 15 residues. The CDR3 DNA reads as TGTGCCAGCAGAAAACTCGGTGGCGGGGGTAATGAGCAGTACTTC. It is translated as CASRKLGGGGNEQYF. The variable domain in full, completed from reference TRBV28 and TRBJ2-7, reads DVKVTQSSRYLVKRTGEKVFLECVQDMDHENMFWYRQDPGLGLRLIYFSYDVKMKEKGDIPEGYSVSREKKERFSLILESASTNQTSMYLCASRKLGGGGNEQYFGPGTRLTVT.

This chain connects TRBV6-1 to TRBJ2-4, with 10 nucleotides matching TRBD1. The closer fit of TRBJ2-7 to the DNA end suggests the J call may be wrong. The germline V gene encodes CDR1 MNHNS and CDR2 SASEGT. The CDR3 spans 15 residues. The CDR3 here is CASSEPGQGTYEQYF. The DNA of the CDR3 is TGTGCCAGCAGTGAACCGGGACAGGGGACCTACGAGCAGTACTTC.

The chain links TRBV7-3 to TRBJ2-1, with TRBD2 matching 15 bases. The V gene's germline CDR1 is SGHTA and CDR2 FQGTGA. After removal of 0 bases from V and 0 bases from J, the junction contained 3 bases not matched to a gene. This CDR3 has 19 amino acids. DNA for the CDR3: TGTGCCAGCAGCTTAACCGGGACTAGCGGGAGGTACTCCTACAATGAGCAGTTCTTC. Its protein is CASSLTGTSGRYSYNEQFF.

Note on this clonotype: The junction departs from germline at one end; a sequencing error may be responsible. This chain connects TRBV5-1 to TRBJ2-7; D may be TRBD1 (6 bases). The germline V gene has CDR1 SGHRS and CDR2 YFSETQ. CDR3 length: 12 amino acids. CDR3 DNA: TGCGCCAGCAGCTCAGGGGTTTCACCCCTCCACTTC. Protein: CASSSGVSPLHF.

This clonotype was seen many times. The DNA for the CDR3 is TGTGCCAGCAGCTTGGCAGCGGGAGCTACAGATACGCAGTATTTT. Protein sequence: CASSLAAGATDTQYF. This chain joins TRBV5-4 and TRBJ2-3; 8 positions agree with TRBD2. Germline-derived CDR1 and CDR2 are SGHNT and YYREEE (reference sequence). This CDR3 is built from 15 residues. Germline trimming cut 0 bases from V and 3 bases from J; bases unmatched to any gene: 3.

In this sample, this clonotype turned up many times. Given a much more abundant clone one base away, this may be a read error. The rearrangement joins TRBV19 to TRBJ2-7; no firm D call. CDR3 size: 15 residues. Germline values: CDR1 LNHDA, CDR2 SQIVND (reference sequence). Trimming took 4 bases from V and 7 from J, leaving 20 bases between them. The CDR3 nucleotides are TGTGCCAGTAGTACCCGACCTGTGGGGATCAATGAGCAGTACTTC. It codes for CASSTRPVGINEQYF.

CDR3 region: CASSSTSGSYEQYF. CDR3 nucleotides: TGTGCCAGCAGCTCGACTAGCGGCTCCTACGAGCAGTACTTC. The chain joins TRBV7-2 to TRBJ2-5; 9 nucleotides align to TRBD2. Matching the DNA end better, TRBJ2-7 makes the J call doubtful. Germline V gene sequence: CDR1 SGHTA, CDR2 FQGNSA. There are 14 residues in the CDR3.

The chain couples TRBV7-2 to TRBJ2-5; TRBD2 matches 8 bases. The CDR3 is made up of 15 amino acids. V lost 2 bases and J lost 11; bases outside the gene matches: 13. CDR1 and CDR2 (germline): SGHTA, FQGNSA. CDR3 sequence reads: CASSLKRGGSGMQYF. CDR3 sequence (DNA): TGTGCCAGCAGCTTAAAACGGGGGGGAAGTGGTATGCAGTACTTC.

The V call is TRBV24-1, the J call TRBJ2-5; the D is unclear. Judging by the DNA end, TRBJ2-7 fits better; the J call may be wrong. CDR1 is KGHDR and CDR2 is SFDVKD in the germline V gene. CDR3 size: 12 residues. The DNA of the CDR3 is TGTGCCACCAGTGATGCCTCATACGAGCAGTACTTC. Amino acids: CATSDASYEQYF.